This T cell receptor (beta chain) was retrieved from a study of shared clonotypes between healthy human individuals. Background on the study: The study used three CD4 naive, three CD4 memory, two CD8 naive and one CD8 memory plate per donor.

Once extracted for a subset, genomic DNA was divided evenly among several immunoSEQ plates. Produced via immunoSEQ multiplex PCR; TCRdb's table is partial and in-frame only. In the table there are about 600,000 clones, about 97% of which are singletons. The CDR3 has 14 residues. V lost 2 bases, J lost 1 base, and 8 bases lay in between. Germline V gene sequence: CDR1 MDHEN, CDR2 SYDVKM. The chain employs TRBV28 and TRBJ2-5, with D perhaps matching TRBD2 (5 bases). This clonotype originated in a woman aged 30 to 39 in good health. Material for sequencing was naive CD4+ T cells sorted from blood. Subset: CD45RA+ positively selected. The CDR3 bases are TGTGCCAGCAGTTTAGGAGCGGTCCAAGAGACCCAGTACTTC. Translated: CASSLGAVQETQYF. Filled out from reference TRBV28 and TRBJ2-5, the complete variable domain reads DVKVTQSSRYLVKRTGEKVFLECVQDMDHENMFWYRQDPGLGLRLIYFSYDVKMKEKGDIPEGYSVSREKKERFSLILESASTNQTSMYLCASSLGAVQETQYFGPGTRLLVL.